Each of the 23 T cell receptor beta chains below was sequenced from the same sample in a study of monozygotic twins with inflammatory bowel disease. TCRdb re-called the 5' RACE reads; one entry per CDR3 protein, DNA not given. The specimen's table records nearly 450,000 distinct CDR3 sequences. Input material: blood. These receptor sequences come from a human donor with ulcerative colitis or Crohn's disease, or a healthy co-twin of an affected twin (not recorded which).

The rearrangement joins TRBV6-6 to TRBJ2-1. Per the germline V gene, CDR1 is MNHNY and CDR2 is SVGAGI (reference sequence). There are 13 residues in the CDR3. The CDR3 region is CASARFSYNEQFF.

This CDR3 reads CASSVIGTGSGELFF. This rearrangement joins TRBV5-1 to TRBJ2-2; TCRdb proposes TRBD1, but this gene call is untestable without DNA. Germline CDR1 SGHRS, CDR2 YFSETQ. This CDR3 is built from 15 residues. The full variable domain, its missing parts supplied by reference TRBV5-1 and TRBJ2-2, is KAGVTQTPRYLIKTRGQQVTLSCSPISGHRSVSWYQQTPGQGLQFLFEYFSETQRNKGNFPGRFSGRQFSNSRSEMNVSTLELGDSALYLCASSVIGTGSGELFFGEGSRLTVL.

The V and J genes are TRBV19 and TRBJ1-4. The CDR3 extends over 13 amino acids. Germline values: CDR1 LNHDA, CDR2 SQIVND (reference sequence). CDR3 protein: CASSPLRNEKLFF.

The V gene is TRBV20-1, the J gene TRBJ1-1. The CDR3 covers 13 residues. Germline loops: CDR1 DFQATT, CDR2 SNEGSKA (reference sequence). CDR3 residues: CSARLDRNTEAFF.

The rearrangement joins TRBV5-1 to TRBJ2-1. This CDR3 has 11 residues. Germline loops: CDR1 SGHRS, CDR2 YFSETQ. The CDR3 is CASSLESEQFF.

V is TRBV6-2 or TRBV6-3 and J is TRBJ2-6. This CDR3 comprises 16 residues. Germline values: CDR1 MNHEY, CDR2 SVGEGT. CDR3 loop: CASSPVGFSGANVLTF.

The chain combines TRBV20-1 with TRBJ2-7. The CDR3 extends over 11 amino acids. Germline V gene sequence: CDR1 DFQATT, CDR2 SNEGSKA (reference sequence). The CDR3 sequence is CSASEGYDQYF.

The gene calls are TRBV4-2 and TRBJ2-5; the TCRdb D gene call, TRBD2, has no DNA to confirm it. This CDR3 region has 17 residues. Germline V gene lookup returns CDR1 LGHNA and CDR2 YNFKEQ. The CDR3 spells CASSQDLAGGPQETQYF.

The J gene is TRBJ2-1, the V gene TRBV15; TCRdb lists TRBD1, though no DNA is available to test this call. The CDR3 sequence is 13 residues long. CDR1 is LNHNV, CDR2 YYDKDF, per germline (reference sequence). Here the CDR3 reads CATSTGGYNEQFF.

This chain uses TRBV7-2 with TRBJ2-1; with no DNA, the TCRdb D assignment of TRBD1 cannot be verified. The CDR3 extends over 15 amino acids. Germline V CDR1 and CDR2: SGHTA, FQGNSA. The CDR3 reads CASSRAQGPYNEQFF.

This rearrangement joins TRBV20-1 to TRBJ2-2; the TCRdb call, TRBD1, lacks DNA for checking. The CDR3 has 14 amino acids. Germline V gene data show CDR1 as DFQATT and CDR2 as SNEGSKA (reference sequence). This CDR3 is CSARRTGEAGELFF.

The chain combines TRBV6-5 with TRBJ1-2; TCRdb selects TRBD1, and the lack of DNA leaves this call unchecked. Germline CDR1 and CDR2: MNHEY and SVGAGI. The CDR3 length is 15 residues. The CDR3 protein is CASSYGQPGLYGYTF.

This chain links TRBV29-1 with TRBJ1-2. Germline assignment: CDR1 SQVTM and CDR2 ANQGSEA. CDR3 length: 11 amino acids. CDR3 region: CSVEWGYGYTF. The whole variable domain, filled in from reference TRBV29-1 and TRBJ1-2, reads SAVISQKPSRDICQRGTSLTIQCQVDSQVTMMFWYRQQPGQSLTLIATANQGSEATYESGFVIDKFPISRPNLTFSTLTVSNMSPEDSSIYLCSVEWGYGYTFGSGTRLTVV.

The gene calls are TRBV5-1 and TRBJ2-3. The length of the CDR3 is 14 residues. Germline-derived CDR1 and CDR2 are SGHRS and YFSETQ. CDR3 protein: CASSLATNTDTQYF.

V usage is TRBV5-1 and J usage is TRBJ2-3. The CDR3 has 14 residues. Germline lookup yields CDR1 SGHRS and CDR2 YFSETQ. The CDR3 sequence is CASSVDRYTDTQYF.

This chain uses TRBV12-3 or TRBV12-4 with TRBJ2-7; TCRdb calls TRBD1, which cannot be checked without DNA. The CDR3 loop spans 15 amino acids. The CDR3 reads CASSQVWRGNYEQYF.

V and J are TRBV20-1 and TRBJ2-7; TCRdb's D gene call, TRBD1, goes unchecked for lack of DNA. This CDR3 is 13 amino acids long. CDR1 and CDR2 (germline): DFQATT, SNEGSKA (reference sequence). This chain's CDR3 is CSANVRGDYEQYF.

This chain links TRBV20-1 with TRBJ1-1; the D call from TCRdb, TRBD1, cannot be confirmed without DNA. Germline lookup yields CDR1 DFQATT and CDR2 SNEGSKA (reference sequence). The CDR3 is 15 amino acids. The CDR3 sequence is CSVRGTGGRNTEAFF.

The rearrangement uses TRBV28 and TRBJ2-1; the TRBD2 assignment by TCRdb is unverifiable without DNA. Looked up from germline, CDR1 is MDHEN and CDR2 is SYDVKM. The CDR3 length is 16 residues. The CDR3 sequence is CASSSSVSSSYNEQFF.

The V and J genes are TRBV4-1 and TRBJ1-6. Per germline, CDR1 MGHRA and CDR2 YSYEKL. The CDR3 loop spans 19 amino acids. The chain's CDR3 is CASSQEKAIVGGWSSPLHF.

This sequence joins TRBV20-1 and TRBJ2-4; TCRdb outputs TRBD1, but without DNA this stays unchecked. The CDR3 runs 16 residues. Germline lookup yields CDR1 DFQATT and CDR2 SNEGSKA (reference sequence). The CDR3 loop is CSARDPRGLTENIQYF.

This chain uses TRBV6-2 or TRBV6-3 with TRBJ2-7. CDR1 is MNHEY and CDR2 is SVGEGT in the germline V gene. The CDR3 runs to 11 residues. This CDR3 is CASESSYEQYF.

The CDR3 reads CSASSGGSSYNEQFF. The rearrangement uses TRBV20-1 and TRBJ2-1; TCRdb proposes TRBD2, but this gene call is untestable without DNA. Germline V gene data show CDR1 as DFQATT and CDR2 as SNEGSKA (reference sequence). There are 15 residues in the CDR3.